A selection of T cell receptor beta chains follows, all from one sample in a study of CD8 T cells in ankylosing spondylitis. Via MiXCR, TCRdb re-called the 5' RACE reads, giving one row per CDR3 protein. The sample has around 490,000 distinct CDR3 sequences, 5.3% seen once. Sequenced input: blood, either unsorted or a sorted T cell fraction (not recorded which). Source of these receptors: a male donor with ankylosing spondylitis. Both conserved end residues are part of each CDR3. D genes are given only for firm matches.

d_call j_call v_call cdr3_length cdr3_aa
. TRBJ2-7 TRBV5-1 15 CASSSTRGDTYEQYF
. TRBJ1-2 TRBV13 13 CASSRDSFYGYTF
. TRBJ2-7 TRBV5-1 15 CASSFDQGNGNEQYF
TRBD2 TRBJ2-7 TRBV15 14 CATGLANPTGEQYF
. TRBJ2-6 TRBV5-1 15 CASSNVGSGANVLTF
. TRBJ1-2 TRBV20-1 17 CSAQPRGAEVINYGYTF
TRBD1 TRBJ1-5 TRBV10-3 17 CAISRTGEIYSNQPQHF
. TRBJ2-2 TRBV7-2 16 CASSLGLAINTGELFF
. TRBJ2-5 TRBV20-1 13 CGTLGTGQETQYF
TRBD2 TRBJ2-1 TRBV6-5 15 CASSYSMRGSDEQFF
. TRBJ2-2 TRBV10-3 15 CAIAGHSANTGELFF
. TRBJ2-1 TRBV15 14 CATSREDRLNEQFF
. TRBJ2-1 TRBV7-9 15 CASSLRDNLENEQFF
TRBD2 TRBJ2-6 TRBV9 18 CASSPWGGSLSGANVLTF
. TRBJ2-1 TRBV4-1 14 CASSQRRGTWEQFF
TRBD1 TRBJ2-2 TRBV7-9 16 CASSVHRGSDTGELFF